This TCR beta chain derives from a study of T cells in Graves' hyperthyroidism and ophthalmopathy. Amplified TCR beta CDR3 regions derived from RNA transcripts. A set of HTBI primers served as the primers for a first-round RT-PCR of the TCR CDR3. MiXCR was run by TCRdb on the multiplex PCR reads, yielding one entry per CDR3 protein. Here the sample spans some 560,000 distinct CDR3 sequences, 14% being singletons. Germline lookup yields CDR1 LNHDA and CDR2 SQIVND (reference sequence). The CDR3 is made up of 14 amino acids. The V gene lost 4 bases and the J gene lost 4 bases, with 11 bases spanning the gap. This clonotype was seen only a few times.

V usage is TRBV19 and J usage is TRBJ2-1; possible D gene TRBD2, 5 bases. The clonotype originates from a woman aged 40 to 49 with Graves' hyperthyroidism. The sequenced sample consisted of blood. This chain's CDR3 is CASSTGAVYNEQFF. The DNA for the CDR3 is TGTGCCAGTAGTACCGGAGCGGTTTACAATGAGCAGTTCTTC.